The 16 T cell receptor beta chains below were found in one sample sequenced in a study of T-cell memory formation after mild COVID-19. TCRdb re-called the 5' RACE reads through MiXCR, storing one row per CDR3 protein. The sample contains 450,000 or so distinct CDR3 sequences, 20% of which appear only once. The specimen was PBMCs or a T cell subset sorted from them (not recorded which). These TCRs come from an adult woman who had mild COVID-19 (a few samples of this study predate the infection). Cell type and time point are not known.

The gene calls are TRBV2 and TRBJ2-7, with D maybe TRBD2 (7 bases). CDR3 length: 13 amino acids. Trimming took 6 bases from V and 6 from J, leaving 15 bases between them. CDR1 and CDR2 from the germline V gene are SNHLY and FYNNEI. This chain's CDR3 is CASRGGPLGEQYF. DNA of the CDR3: TGTGCCAGCAGGGGGGGGCCACTGGGCGAGCAGTACTTC.

V and J are TRBV2 and TRBJ1-5; D is uncertain. The V and J ends lost 1 base and 8 bases respectively, with 18 bases between them. The CDR3 loop spans 16 amino acids. Germline V gene lookup returns CDR1 SNHLY and CDR2 FYNNEI. Here the CDR3 reads CASSEDFDFEVEPQHF. CDR3 DNA sequence: TGTGCCAGCAGTGAAGATTTCGATTTTGAGGTGGAGCCCCAGCATTTT.

The J gene is TRBJ1-6, the V gene TRBV30; no definite D call. The CDR3 covers 13 residues. Germline V gives CDR1 GTSNPN, CDR2 SVGIG (reference sequence). The ends were cut back, 4 bases at V and 5 bases at J, with 9 bases in the middle. CDR3 amino acids: CAWKWQNNSPLHF. CDR3 sequence (DNA): TGTGCCTGGAAGTGGCAGAATAATTCACCCCTCCACTTT. Full variable domain (remainder filled in from reference TRBV30 and TRBJ1-6): SQTIHQWPATLVQPVGSPLSLECTVEGTSNPNLYWYRQAAGRGLQLLFYSVGIGQISSEVPQNLSASRPQDRQFILSSKKLLLSDSGFYLCAWKWQNNSPLHFGNGTRLTVT.

This clonotype was found a few times. The rearrangement links TRBV9 to TRBJ2-7; no clear D. The CDR3 has 15 residues. In germline, CDR1 is SGDLS, CDR2 YYNGEE. V lost 0 bases and J 1 base, leaving 11 bases between the germline ends. CDR3 residues: CASSVDLALSYEQYF. The CDR3 DNA sequence: TGTGCCAGCAGCGTAGATTTGGCCTTATCCTACGAGCAGTACTTC.

The chain is built from TRBV27 and TRBJ2-7; no clear D. There are 14 residues in the CDR3. With 4 bases removed from V and 4 bases from J, the gap between germline ends came to 14 bases. Germline V gene lookup returns CDR1 MNHEY and CDR2 SMNVEV (reference sequence). CDR3 amino acids: CASSSTKYSYEQYF. In nucleotides, the CDR3 is TGTGCCAGCAGTTCCACTAAATACAGTTACGAGCAGTACTTC.

The rearrangement joins TRBV3-1 to TRBJ1-1; D uncertain. This CDR3 has 13 amino acids. V dropped 1 base and J dropped 5 bases, with 8 bases sitting between them. The germline CDR1 and CDR2 sequences are LGHDT and YNNKEL (reference sequence). The CDR3 coding sequence is TGTGCCAGCAGCCAAGGGGCGGAGACTGAAGCTTTCTTT. It yields the protein CASSQGAETEAFF.

This clonotype appeared a few times. The genes are TRBV9 and TRBJ1-4, with TRBD1 matching over 9 bases. Germline V gene data show CDR1 as SGDLS and CDR2 as YYNGEE. The CDR3 totals 13 residues. Trimming took 4 bases from V and 8 from J; bases not matched to a gene: 3. CDR3 sequence: CASSRTGEEKLFF. The CDR3, as DNA: TGTGCCAGCAGCAGGACAGGGGAGGAAAAACTGTTTTTT.

This clonotype has only a few counts. The chain links TRBV5-1 to TRBJ1-4; unclear D gene. V dropped 5 bases and J dropped 4 bases, with 12 bases sitting between them. Germline CDR1 SGHRS, CDR2 YFSETQ. The CDR3 sequence is 14 residues long. CDR3 in DNA: TGCGCCAGCAGTACGGGAAGGGATAATGAAAAACTGTTTTTT. It translates to CASSTGRDNEKLFF.

The rearrangement links TRBV6-4 to TRBJ2-1, with no clear D. This CDR3 is 13 amino acids long. Trimming left V 0 bases short and J 6 bases short, with 6 bases between. Germline values: CDR1 MRHNA, CDR2 SNTAGT. The CDR3 region is CASSDSWVNEQFF. CDR3 nucleotide sequence: TGTGCCAGCAGTGACTCGTGGGTCAATGAGCAGTTCTTC.

This clonotype was counted once. The CDR3 coding sequence is TGTGCCAGCAGTTCCATTGCAGGGGGTCGCTACGAGCAGTACTTC. Residues: CASSSIAGGRYEQYF. J is TRBJ2-7 and V is TRBV27; 7 bases are shared with TRBD1. The CDR3 length is 15 residues. Trimming cost V 4 bases and J 3 bases; bases outside gene matches: 9. From germline, CDR1 is MNHEY and CDR2 SMNVEV (reference sequence).

This clonotype was recorded a few times. The chain links TRBV5-1 to TRBJ2-7; D is possibly TRBD1 (6 bases). V shed 1 base and J shed 3 bases, with 11 bases lying between them. The CDR3 covers 14 residues. The germline gives CDR1 SGHRS, CDR2 YFSETQ. CDR3 sequence (DNA): TGCGCCAGCAGCTTGTCAGGGGACCTCTACGAGCAGTACTTC. It is translated as CASSLSGDLYEQYF.

This clonotype was found many times. This chain joins TRBV7-9 and TRBJ1-1; D might be TRBD1 (6 bases). Trimming took 5 bases from V and 5 from J, leaving 15 bases between them. CDR3 length: 14 residues. Germline V gene lookup returns CDR1 SEHNR and CDR2 FQNEAQ (reference sequence). In DNA form, the CDR3 reads TGTGCCAGCAGCGCTTGGGGGCTGCGTACTGAAGCTTTCTTT. It codes for CASSAWGLRTEAFF.

The chain has TRBV5-1 and TRBJ1-1; the D gene is possibly TRBD1 (5 bases). The CDR3 covers 15 residues. Between the trimmed V and J ends, which lost 0 bases and 5 bases, there was a span of 14 bases. Looked up from germline, CDR1 is SGHRS and CDR2 is YFSETQ. CDR3 DNA: TGCGCCAGCAGCTTGGGGTACGCGGAGGGGACTGAAGCTTTCTTT. Its translation is CASSLGYAEGTEAFF.

This clonotype was found a few times. The chain recombines TRBV30 with TRBJ2-1; the D gene is possibly TRBD2 (5 bases). This CDR3 has 14 residues. Trimming stripped 2 bases from V and 1 base from J, with 9 bases between. Germline CDR1 GTSNPN, CDR2 SVGIG (reference sequence). The CDR3 bases are TGTGCCTGGAGTTCGGGGTTATCCTACAATGAGCAGTTCTTC. It yields the protein CAWSSGLSYNEQFF.

This clonotype was found a few times. The chain uses TRBV5-4 and TRBJ2-7; 7 bases match TRBD2. The CDR3 length is 16 residues. The J segment lost 5 bases and the V segment lost 0 bases, leaving 11 bases of the junction unmatched. Germline lookup yields CDR1 SGHNT and CDR2 YYREEE (reference sequence). Here the CDR3 reads CASSLEWDYTPNEQYF. Here the CDR3 DNA reads TGTGCCAGCAGCTTGGAATGGGACTATACCCCTAACGAGCAGTACTTC.

The V call is TRBV20-1, the J call TRBJ2-2, with 10 nucleotides matching TRBD1. This CDR3 has 16 residues. Per the germline V gene, CDR1 is DFQATT and CDR2 is SNEGSKA (reference sequence). The trim removed 6 bases at V and 1 base at J, leaving 8 bases unmatched. In DNA, the CDR3 is TGCAGTGCGGACCCCCGGGACAGGGGGAACACCGGGGAGCTGTTTTTT. It specifies CSADPRDRGNTGELFF.